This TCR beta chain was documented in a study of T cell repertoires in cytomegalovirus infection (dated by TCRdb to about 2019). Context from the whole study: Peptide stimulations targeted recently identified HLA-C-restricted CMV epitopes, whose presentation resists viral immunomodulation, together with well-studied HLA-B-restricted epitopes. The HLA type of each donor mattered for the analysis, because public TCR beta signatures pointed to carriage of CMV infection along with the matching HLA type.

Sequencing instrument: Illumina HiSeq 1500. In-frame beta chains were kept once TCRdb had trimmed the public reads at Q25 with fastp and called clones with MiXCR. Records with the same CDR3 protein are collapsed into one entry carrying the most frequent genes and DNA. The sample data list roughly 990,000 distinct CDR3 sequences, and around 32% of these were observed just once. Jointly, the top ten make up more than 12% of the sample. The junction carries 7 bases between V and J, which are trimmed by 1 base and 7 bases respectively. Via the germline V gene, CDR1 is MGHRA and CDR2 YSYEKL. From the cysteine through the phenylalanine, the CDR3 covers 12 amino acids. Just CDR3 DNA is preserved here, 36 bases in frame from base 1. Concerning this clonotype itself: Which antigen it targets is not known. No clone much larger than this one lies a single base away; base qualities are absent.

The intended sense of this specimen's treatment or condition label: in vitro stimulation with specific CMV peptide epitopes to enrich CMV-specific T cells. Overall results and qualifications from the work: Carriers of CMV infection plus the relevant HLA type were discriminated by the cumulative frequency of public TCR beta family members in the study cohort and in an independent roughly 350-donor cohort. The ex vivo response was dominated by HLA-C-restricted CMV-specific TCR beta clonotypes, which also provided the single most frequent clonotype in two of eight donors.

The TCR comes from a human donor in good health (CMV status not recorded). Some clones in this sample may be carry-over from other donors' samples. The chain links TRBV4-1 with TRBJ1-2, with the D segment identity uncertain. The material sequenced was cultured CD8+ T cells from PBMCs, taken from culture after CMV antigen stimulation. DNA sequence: TGCGCCAGCAGCCAAGGAGTTGGTGGCTACACCTTC. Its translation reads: CASSQGVGGYTF.